A single T cell receptor (beta chain) is shown here with its context. What antigen it recognizes has not been identified. There are no base qualities to consult, and no much larger clone falls within one base. CDR1 and CDR2 are drawn from the germline V gene: ENHRY, SYGVKD. Trimming at the junction amounts to 0 bases on V and 0 bases on J, and the germline ends lie 3 bases apart. Including the terminal cysteine and phenylalanine, the CDR3 comprises 13 residues. Here the CDR3 DNA is all that survives: 39 bases in frame from base 1. This record comes from a study of T-cell memory formation after mild COVID-19 (dated by TCRdb to the early 2020s). Concerning the study at large: TCR sequence clusters from the two donors were largely donor specific. The cohort was made up of two young adult volunteers, one female and one male, who were previously healthy. T-cell clones expanding and contracting after mild COVID-19 in a couple of donors were tracked by longitudinal TCRalpha and TCRbeta repertoire sequencing.

Ficoll-Paque density gradient centrifugation was used to isolate PBMCs. Points the paper makes about the study in general: Only two mild cases were covered by the study, and larger cohorts that include severe cases with pre-infection samples were considered necessary. Clones contracting from day 15 to 85 had balanced CD4/CD8 phenotypes, while a second wave expanding from day 15 to 37 was biased towards CD4+. Whether the second-wave clones peaking on day 37 were SARS-CoV-2 specific was not confirmed. Contracting CD4+ clones appeared mostly in the CM and EM memory subsets, whereas CD8+ clones were enriched in EMRA. Some responding clones were found in pre-infection memory, which suggests that pre-existing cross-reactive memory T cells took part in the SARS-CoV-2 response.

TCRdb names Illumina NovaSeq 6000 as the instrument used. cDNA libraries for TCRalpha and TCRbeta were prepared by 5'RACE using constant-segment primers, with sample barcodes and unique molecular identifiers added. Trizol reagent was used to extract RNA from every sample. The libraries were amplified in two PCR steps, and the second step added a second sample barcode and Illumina TruSeq adapters. Libraries were sequenced on an Illumina NovaSeq with 2 x 150 bp paired-end reads. The authors processed their data as follows. Demultiplexing of reads and collapsing into UMI-guided consensus sequences were performed with migec v1.2.7. Using mixcr v2.1.11, the UMI consensuses were aligned to TRA and TRB V and J templates and assembled into clonotypes. A clonotype was counted as expanded or contracted only if both edgeR and NoisET called the change significant, with noise models trained on biological replicates. For edgeR calls, the thresholds were a false discovery rate-adjusted p below 0.01 and a log2 fold-change of 1. As an exploratory analysis of dynamics, max-normalized trajectories of the 1000 most abundant clonotypes were examined with PCA combined with hierarchical clustering. Separately sequenced CD4+ and CD8+ repertoires were used to assign the CD4 or CD8 phenotype of responding clones. In-frame beta chains were kept once TCRdb had trimmed the public reads at Q25 with fastp and called clones with MiXCR. Rows with a matching CDR3 protein are joined into one entry that keeps the most common DNA and genes. TCRdb, rather than the study authors, made the V and J calls. This sample lists about 180,000 distinct CDR3 sequences; approximately 17% were detected once. The ten largest clones take up more than 3% of the sample.

The sample taken for sequencing was PBMCs or a T cell subset sorted from them (not recorded which). This TCR was recovered from a man aged 18 to 30 who had mild COVID-19 (a few samples of this study predate the infection). The sample titles of this study are shuffled in the database, so cell type and time point are left out; the donor was told from shared clones. The rearranged chain carries TRBV10-3 and TRBJ2-7, with the D gene uncertain. CDR3 region: CAISESISYEQYF. The bases read TGTGCCATCAGTGAGTCGATCTCCTACGAGCAGTACTTC.